These 25 T cell receptor beta chains share one sample of origin, sequenced in a study of CXCR3-negative and CXCR3-positive naive CD8 T cells. Researchers prepared the TRB cDNA libraries using 5' RACE with UMI labels. TCRdb reanalyzed the 5' RACE reads, giving one entry per CDR3 protein sequence and no DNA. The sample has about 40,000 distinct CDR3 sequences. Sequenced sample: memory CD8+ T cells from blood. The receptors derive from a human donor in good health. Some clones in this sample may be carry-over from other donors' samples.

The J gene is TRBJ1-1, the V gene TRBV4-1; with no DNA, the TCRdb D assignment of TRBD1 cannot be verified. Looked up from germline, CDR1 is MGHRA and CDR2 is YSYEKL. The CDR3 spans 14 residues. Here the CDR3 reads CASSPTPTGGNAFF.

The V call is TRBV7-9, the J call TRBJ2-1; TCRdb picks TRBD1, but there is no DNA to check that call. The V gene's germline CDR1 is SEHNR and CDR2 FQNEAQ (reference sequence). The length of the CDR3 is 15 residues. The CDR3 region is CASSFGQGIDNEQFF.

The V gene is TRBV12-3 or TRBV12-4, the J gene TRBJ2-2. CDR3 length equals 12 residues. CDR3 residues: CASSLGSGELFF.

The V gene is TRBV7-6, the J gene TRBJ2-5. CDR3 size: 13 residues. In germline, CDR1 is SGHVS, CDR2 FNYEAQ. CDR3 in amino acids: CASSLAPTETQYF. Filled out from reference TRBV7-6 and TRBJ2-5, the complete variable domain reads GAGVSQSPRYKVTKRGQDVALRCDPISGHVSLYWYRQALGQGPEFLTYFNYEAQQDKSGLPNDRFSAERPEGSISTLTIQRTEQRDSAMYRCASSLAPTETQYFGPGTRLLVL.

The rearrangement joins TRBV7-9 to TRBJ2-7. The CDR3 is 13 amino acids. Germline V gives CDR1 SEHNR, CDR2 FQNEAQ (reference sequence). The chain's CDR3 is CASSPVADYEQYF.

This rearrangement joins TRBV7-9 to TRBJ2-5; the D gene TCRdb calls, TRBD1, cannot be checked with no DNA. The CDR3 sequence is 16 residues long. The germline CDR1 and CDR2 sequences are SEHNR and FQNEAQ (reference sequence). This CDR3 is CASSPPAAPGLETQYF.

V usage is TRBV10-3 and J usage is TRBJ2-1; the D call of TRBD1 rests on TCRdb alone, since no DNA is present to check it. Looked up from germline, CDR1 is ENHRY and CDR2 is SYGVKD. The CDR3 has 12 amino acids. CDR3 sequence: CASSGQRDEQFF.

V is TRBV4-3 and J is TRBJ1-6; TCRdb's D call of TRBD1 is untestable without DNA. The CDR3 spans 16 residues. From germline, CDR1 is LGHNA and CDR2 YSLEER. CDR3 protein: CASSQEIPGTGSPLHF.

V and J are TRBV29-1 and TRBJ1-1. The germline V gene has CDR1 SQVTM and CDR2 ANQGSEA. The CDR3 totals 13 residues. The CDR3 here is CSVDRGTNTEAFF.

The chain's CDR3 is CSARDREKELYNEQFF. This chain links TRBV20-1 with TRBJ2-1; the TCRdb call, TRBD1, lacks DNA for checking. CDR1 is DFQATT, CDR2 SNEGSKA, per germline (reference sequence). The CDR3 runs to 16 residues.

The chain uses TRBV3-1 and TRBJ1-1; TCRdb's D call of TRBD1 is untestable without DNA. The germline gives CDR1 LGHDT, CDR2 YNNKEL (reference sequence). This CDR3 region has 15 residues. The CDR3 sequence: CASSLRTGVNTEAFF.

The chain couples TRBV27 to TRBJ2-3; there is no DNA to check the TCRdb D call of TRBD2. The CDR3 is 14 residues long. The germline V gene encodes CDR1 MNHEY and CDR2 SMNVEV (reference sequence). The CDR3 protein is CASSSSGGADTQYF.

V and J are TRBV6-4 and TRBJ2-6. From germline, CDR1 is MRHNA and CDR2 SNTAGT. This CDR3 has 15 residues. The CDR3 spells CASSDLDSGANVLTF.

The chain carries TRBV27 and TRBJ2-5; absent DNA, TCRdb's TRBD1 call cannot be checked. The CDR3 runs 15 residues. Germline CDR1 and CDR2: MNHEY and SMNVEV (reference sequence). CDR3 protein: CASSLIRGLWETQYF.

The J gene is TRBJ2-2, the V gene TRBV7-7; TCRdb's D gene call, TRBD1, goes unchecked for lack of DNA. CDR1 is SSHAT and CDR2 is FNYEAQ in the germline V gene (reference sequence). The CDR3 is 13 amino acids. This CDR3 is CASRPTGIGELFF.

The CDR3 loop reads CASRAQYQETQYF. The rearrangement links TRBV6-6 to TRBJ2-5. Looked up from germline, CDR1 is MNHNY and CDR2 is SVGAGI (reference sequence). The CDR3 spans 13 residues.

The chain joins TRBV20-1 to TRBJ1-1. Per germline, CDR1 DFQATT and CDR2 SNEGSKA (reference sequence). This CDR3 is built from 13 residues. The CDR3 sequence is CSAPQRDWTEAFF.

This chain joins TRBV4-1 and TRBJ1-1; the D call from TCRdb, TRBD1, cannot be confirmed without DNA. Germline CDR1 MGHRA, CDR2 YSYEKL. The CDR3 is made up of 15 amino acids. CDR3 in amino acids: CASSQAKGAWTEAFF.

The rearrangement joins TRBV4-3 to TRBJ2-5; checking the TCRdb D call of TRBD2 is not possible without DNA. The V gene's germline CDR1 is LGHNA and CDR2 YSLEER. This CDR3 is built from 18 residues. The chain's CDR3 is CASSQALAGGPGYETQYF.

CDR3 protein: CASSPGVEQFF. The genes are TRBV5-1 and TRBJ2-1; without DNA, the TCRdb call of TRBD1 cannot be checked. This CDR3 has 11 amino acids. Germline V gene lookup returns CDR1 SGHRS and CDR2 YFSETQ.

The V call is TRBV28, the J call TRBJ2-7; TCRdb returns TRBD1, unconfirmable since there is no DNA. The CDR3 contains 17 residues. The germline V gene has CDR1 MDHEN and CDR2 SYDVKM. The CDR3 region is CASSLVTPGQGAFGQYF.

Here the CDR3 reads CASSQVGRSNYEQYF. This chain uses TRBV13 with TRBJ2-7. This CDR3 is 15 amino acids long. Germline-derived CDR1 and CDR2 are PRHDT and FYEKMQ (reference sequence). The entire variable domain, with the rest obtained from reference TRBV13 and TRBJ2-7, is as follows: AAGVIQSPRHLIKEKRETATLKCYPIPRHDTVYWYQQGPGQDPQFLISFYEKMQSDKGSIPDRFSAQQFSDYHSELNMSSLELGDSALYFCASSQVGRSNYEQYFGPGTRLTVT.

V and J are TRBV29-1 and TRBJ1-1; TCRdb proposes TRBD1, but this gene call is untestable without DNA. Germline V gene data show CDR1 as SQVTM and CDR2 as ANQGSEA. There are 15 residues in the CDR3. The CDR3 here is CSVVPVKGYGTEAFF. The full variable domain, in which reference TRBV29-1 and TRBJ1-1 provide the parts outside the CDR3, is SAVISQKPSRDICQRGTSLTIQCQVDSQVTMMFWYRQQPGQSLTLIATANQGSEATYESGFVIDKFPISRPNLTFSTLTVSNMSPEDSSIYLCSVVPVKGYGTEAFFGQGTRLTVV.

This rearrangement joins TRBV11-2 to TRBJ2-3; the TCRdb call, TRBD2, lacks DNA for checking. Germline loops: CDR1 SGHAT, CDR2 FQNNGV. The CDR3 covers 17 residues. CDR3 residues: CASSLPGTSFPADTQYF.

The CDR3 loop is CASSPTGSYEQYF. This chain connects TRBV7-9 to TRBJ2-7; TCRdb gives TRBD1 as the D gene, but with no DNA this cannot be confirmed. The V gene's germline CDR1 is SEHNR and CDR2 FQNEAQ (reference sequence). This CDR3 comprises 13 residues.